A single sample gave rise to the 17 T cell receptor beta chains below, sequenced in a study of T-cell reconstitution after alpha-beta-depleted transplantation in children. Unique molecular identifiers were built into the TCRbeta library. A single record per CDR3 protein comes from TCRdb applying MiXCR to the PCR reads. The table has about 460,000 distinct CDR3 sequences, about 10% seen once. The specimen was PBMCs, collected before TCRalphabeta/CD19-depleted stem cell transplant. The source of these receptors is a child aged 2-15 years with inherited bone marrow failure, due to receive a stem cell transplant.

J is TRBJ1-2 and V is TRBV12-3 or TRBV12-4; D may be TRBD1 (6 bases). V was pared by 2 bases and J by 3 bases, with 16 bases between. There are 16 residues in the CDR3. The CDR3 DNA sequence: TGTGCCAGCAGTTTATCTATCCGACAGGACGACTATGGCTACACCTTC. Translation: CASSLSIRQDDYGYTF.

This clonotype was seen ten or more times. The rearrangement uses TRBV6-5 and TRBJ1-2, with D tentatively TRBD1 (5 bases). The CDR3 runs to 15 residues. V lost 3 bases, J lost 5 bases, and 16 bases lay in between. CDR1 is MNHEY and CDR2 is SVGAGI in the germline V gene. In DNA form, the CDR3 reads TGTGCCAGCAGTTATTCCGGGACGGGCTTATATGGCTACACCTTC. Translated: CASSYSGTGLYGYTF.

This clonotype came up many times. The V call is TRBV20-1, the J call TRBJ2-2; 7 positions agree with TRBD2. This CDR3 has 15 amino acids. J gave up 0 bases and V 0 bases, and 1 base lay outside the gene matches. Looked up from germline, CDR1 is DFQATT and CDR2 is SNEGSKA (reference sequence). The CDR3 loop reads CSARDLAANTGELFF. DNA for the CDR3: TGCAGTGCTAGAGATCTAGCGGCGAACACCGGGGAGCTGTTTTTT.

The table lists this clonotype with many counts. This chain connects TRBV18 to TRBJ2-1, with 16 nucleotides matching TRBD2. With 3 bases clipped from V and 14 bases from J, the junction kept 7 bases outside the gene matches. Germline assignment: CDR1 KGHSH and CDR2 LQKENI. This CDR3 comprises 15 residues. The CDR3: CASSPGLAGGLLEFF. In DNA form, the CDR3 reads TGTGCCAGCTCACCGGGACTAGCGGGAGGGCTCTTGGAGTTCTTC.

V is TRBV11-1 and J is TRBJ2-1; D possibly matches TRBD1 or TRBD2 (5 bases each). Germline values: CDR1 SGHAT, CDR2 FQDESV (reference sequence). This CDR3 region has 17 residues. V was shortened by 10 bases and J by 8 bases, with 30 bases between the two germline ends. The CDR3 is CAMGLRASSRRGDEQFF. CDR3 coding DNA: TGTGCCATGGGCTTGCGCGCTAGCTCTCGAAGGGGCGATGAGCAGTTCTTC.

The V call is TRBV12-3 or TRBV12-4, the J call TRBJ2-1; D unclear. Trimming stripped 6 bases from V and 8 bases from J, with 14 bases between. The CDR3 is made up of 13 amino acids. Here the CDR3 DNA reads TGTGCCAGCAGAGTCGGGCTGGGCGATGAGCAGTTCTTC. It translates to CASRVGLGDEQFF.

This clonotype turned up a few times. The V call is TRBV3-1, the J call TRBJ2-7; 9 bases map to TRBD1. The V gene end was trimmed by 7 bases and the J gene end by 10 bases; junction bases not matched to a gene: 8. The CDR3 contains 12 residues. Germline loops: CDR1 LGHDT, CDR2 YNNKEL (reference sequence). CDR3 residues: CASTSKGQGQYF. The CDR3 DNA sequence: TGTGCCAGCACCTCCAAGGGACAGGGACAGTACTTC.

At least ten counts were recorded for this clonotype. V and J are TRBV6-5 and TRBJ2-1; 8 bases agree with TRBD2. This CDR3 is built from 17 residues. With V trimmed by 4 bases and J by 2 bases, 10 bases remained unmatched. The germline CDR1 and CDR2 sequences are MNHEY and SVGAGI. The CDR3, as DNA: TGTGCCAGCAGTTCTCTGCTAGCGGGTGGGACCTACAATGAGCAGTTCTTC. This sequence encodes CASSSLLAGGTYNEQFF.

The chain couples TRBV7-2 to TRBJ2-7; TRBD1 might be the D (5 bases). This CDR3 is built from 13 residues. The germline CDR1 and CDR2 sequences are SGHTA and FQGNSA. Trimming took 5 bases from V and 7 from J, leaving 15 bases between them. The CDR3 sequence: CASSRTSGNEQYF. The CDR3 DNA reads TGTGCCAGCAGCCGCACCTCAGGGAATGAGCAGTACTTC.

The chain couples TRBV5-1 to TRBJ1-1; no clear D. Trimming stripped 8 bases from V and 1 base from J, with 18 bases between. Germline assignment: CDR1 SGHRS and CDR2 YFSETQ. The CDR3 is made up of 15 amino acids. CDR3 sequence reads: CASNLRPNKNTEAFF. The CDR3, as DNA: TGCGCCAGTAATCTGCGTCCGAACAAGAACACTGAAGCTTTCTTT.

This clonotype was recorded many times. The CDR3 loop reads CASRTYPGSYNEQFF. The CDR3 DNA reads TGTGCCAGCAGAACTTATCCAGGCTCCTACAATGAGCAGTTCTTC. This chain links TRBV6-1 with TRBJ2-1; no definite D call. This CDR3 spans 15 amino acids. V lost 6 bases to trimming and J lost 0 bases, with 12 bases between them. Germline loops: CDR1 MNHNS, CDR2 SASEGT.

The chain links TRBV10-3 to TRBJ2-7; 7 bases align to TRBD2. CDR3 length equals 13 residues. Trimming cost V 4 bases and J 5 bases; bases outside gene matches: 5. Per the germline V gene, CDR1 is ENHRY and CDR2 is SYGVKD. CDR3 sequence reads: CAISVREVDEQYF. In nucleotides, the CDR3 is TGTGCCATCAGTGTACGGGAGGTCGACGAGCAGTACTTC.

With respect to this clonotype: A much larger clone is a single base away; this may be a read error. The chain links TRBV12-3 or TRBV12-4 to TRBJ2-1; 9 bases match TRBD2. The CDR3 is 13 amino acids. The CDR3 is CAGRIAGAGEQFF. The CDR3 bases are TGTGCCGGCAGGATAGCGGGAGCGGGTGAGCAGTTCTTC.

The sample holds a few counts of this clonotype. The V call is TRBV20-1, the J call TRBJ2-1, with TRBD1 matching 7 bases. V lost 6 bases, J lost 2 bases, and 19 bases stayed unmatched. CDR1 is DFQATT and CDR2 is SNEGSKA in the germline V gene (reference sequence). The CDR3 is 18 residues long. Here the CDR3 reads CSATRGMGTVSPYNEQFF. The CDR3, as DNA: TGCAGTGCCACAAGGGGGATGGGGACAGTCTCACCCTACAATGAGCAGTTCTTC.

Many counts were recorded for this clonotype. The chain employs TRBV5-1 and TRBJ2-2, with 10 positions matching TRBD2. The germline V gene encodes CDR1 SGHRS and CDR2 YFSETQ. Germline trimming cut 1 base from V and 4 bases from J; bases unmatched to any gene: 7. CDR3 length equals 17 residues. The CDR3 region has the DNA TGCGCCAGCAGCTTGTATTCGGGGACTAGCGTCACCGGGGAGCTGTTTTTT. Its translation is CASSLYSGTSVTGELFF.

This clonotype was counted many times. The chain recombines TRBV29-1 with TRBJ2-5; TRBD2 is a possible D gene (6 bases). There are 13 residues in the CDR3. Germline CDR1 and CDR2: SQVTM and ANQGSEA. V lost 4 bases, J lost 5 bases, and 14 bases lay in between. Written as DNA, the CDR3 is TGCAGCGTTGGCGCGGGGAGGTGGGAGACCCAGTACTTC. This gives the protein CSVGAGRWETQYF.

This clonotype was observed a handful of times. The V and J genes are TRBV19 and TRBJ2-1; 8 nucleotides match TRBD2. Germline trimming cut 3 bases from V and 4 bases from J; bases unmatched to any gene: 2. Germline CDR1 and CDR2: LNHDA and SQIVND (reference sequence). The CDR3 consists of 14 residues. The chain's CDR3 is CASSMTSEYNEQFF. The CDR3 DNA is TGTGCCAGTAGTATGACTAGCGAGTACAATGAGCAGTTCTTC.